A single sample is the source of the 10 T cell receptor beta chains below, sequenced in a study of blood T cell repertoires in COVID-19. The assay was immunoSEQ multiplex PCR, and TCRdb's table has in-frame clones only and misses some. The data show approximately 260,000 clones, around 82% seen once. The material sequenced was peripheral blood. The receptors shown here come from a woman of 80 years or more with active or convalescent COVID-19.

This chain connects TRBV28 to TRBJ1-5; D ambiguous. Germline CDR1 and CDR2: MDHEN and SYDVKM. The CDR3 has 14 amino acids. V was shortened by 8 bases and J by 7 bases, with 18 bases between the two germline ends. The CDR3 here is CASQLGGEGQPQHF. CDR3 DNA: TGTGCCAGCCAACTAGGCGGGGAAGGGCAGCCCCAGCATTTT.

The CDR3 DNA sequence: TGTGCCAGCACCCTCGGCTCCTACAATGAGCAGTTCTTC. It codes for CASTLGSYNEQFF. V usage is TRBV12-3 or TRBV12-4 and J usage is TRBJ2-1; D is unresolved. Trimming left V 7 bases short and J 0 bases short, with 7 bases between. This CDR3 has 13 amino acids.

V is TRBV19 and J is TRBJ2-1; TRBD2 matches 13 bases. Germline CDR1 LNHDA, CDR2 SQIVND (reference sequence). The V segment lost 4 bases and the J segment 8 bases; nucleotides outside the gene matches: 8. CDR3 length: 16 amino acids. The CDR3 DNA reads TGTGCCAGTAGTAAAACTAGCGGGGGGGCCCCCCATGAGCAGTTCTTC. Protein product: CASSKTSGGAPHEQFF. Looking up the rest from reference TRBV19 and TRBJ2-1 gives the full variable domain: DGGITQSPKYLFRKEGQNVTLSCEQNLNHDAMYWYRQDPGQGLRLIYYSQIVNDFQKGDIAEGYSVSREKKESFPLTVTSAQKNPTAFYLCASSKTSGGAPHEQFFGPGTRLTVL.

The chain is built from TRBV28 and TRBJ1-6, with TRBD1 matching 9 bases. Germline CDR1 is MDHEN and CDR2 is SYDVKM. The CDR3 has 13 amino acids. V trimming: 7 bases; J trimming: 10 bases; junction bases outside the gene matches: 5. The DNA of the CDR3 is TGTGCCAGCACCGGGACAGGGCCCTCACCCCTCCACTTT. Its translation: CASTGTGPSPLHF.

The chain employs TRBV7-9 and TRBJ2-1; D gene unclear. There are 13 residues in the CDR3. V was trimmed by 4 bases and J by 5 bases, leaving 9 bases between them. Per the germline V gene, CDR1 is SEHNR and CDR2 is FQNEAQ (reference sequence). The CDR3 here is CASSSLEDNEQFF. For the CDR3, the DNA is TGTGCCAGCAGCTCCCTTGAGGACAATGAGCAGTTCTTC.

The chain couples TRBV5-6 to TRBJ1-6, with 7 bases identical to TRBD1. The CDR3 is 15 residues long. After removal of 4 bases from V and 5 bases from J, the junction contained 6 bases not matched to a gene. Germline values: CDR1 SGHDT, CDR2 YYEEEE. CDR3 region: CASSALTGNNSPLHF. The CDR3 nucleotides read TGTGCCAGCAGCGCGCTGACAGGGAATAATTCACCCCTCCACTTT. Full variable domain (outside the CDR3, taken from reference TRBV5-6 and TRBJ1-6): DAGVTQSPTHLIKTRGQQVTLRCSPKSGHDTVSWYQQALGQGPQFIFQYYEEEERQRGNFPDRFSGHQFPNYSSELNVNALLLGDSALYLCASSALTGNNSPLHFGNGTRLTVT.

Turning to this clone: One end of the junction fails to match germline, which may point to a read error. V is TRBV4-1 and J is TRBJ1-1; TRBD1 matches 10 bases. The CDR3 runs 14 residues. Germline-derived CDR1 and CDR2 are MGHRA and YSYEKL. DNA for the CDR3: TGCGCCAGCACCCAATCGGGACAGGGGCGTGAAGCTTTCTTT. This codes for CASTQSGQGREAFF.

The rearrangement joins TRBV19 to TRBJ1-4; D perhaps matches TRBD1 (5 bases). The CDR3 is 14 residues long. The germline V and J ends were trimmed by 5 bases and 3 bases, with 10 bases remaining between them. Germline V gene data show CDR1 as LNHDA and CDR2 as SQIVND (reference sequence). CDR3 sequence reads: CASSLRGANEKLFF. CDR3 DNA: TGTGCCAGTAGTCTTAGGGGCGCTAATGAAAAACTGTTTTTT.

V usage is TRBV3-1 (or the pseudogene TRBV3-2) and J usage is TRBJ2-7, with TRBD2 matching 12 bases. There are 14 residues in the CDR3. Germline V gene sequence: CDR1 LGHDT, CDR2 YNNKEL (reference sequence). J was trimmed by 2 bases and V by 4 bases; bases with no gene match: 0. The CDR3 DNA reads TGTGCCAGCAGCCCTAGCGGGGGGGCCTACGAGCAGTACTTC. This codes for CASSPSGGAYEQYF.

This clone has only a few counts. The V gene is TRBV4-1, the J gene TRBJ1-2; 7 bases are a match to TRBD1. From germline, CDR1 is MGHRA and CDR2 YSYEKL. V trimming: 2 bases; J trimming: 8 bases; junction bases outside the gene matches: 11. The CDR3 totals 15 residues. The chain's CDR3 is CASSQPTGRLRGYTF. CDR3 in DNA: TGCGCCAGCAGCCAACCGACAGGGCGGTTACGGGGCTACACCTTC.